This T cell receptor (beta chain) was retrieved from a study of OX40 agonist ivuxolimab in advanced cancers. As for the study more broadly: The costimulatory receptor OX40 (CD134) was targeted by ivuxolimab, a fully human IgG2 agonistic monoclonal antibody. Three dose-escalation patients achieved partial responses, one with hepatocellular carcinoma and two with cutaneous melanoma. Peripheral TCRbeta sequencing aimed to test whether ivuxolimab altered TCR sequence diversity and caused clonal T-cell expansion. In the dose-escalation cohort, 75% to 85% of patients were male, and the mean age was approximately 60 years with a range of roughly 20 to 80. Of the roughly 54 patients in dose escalation, 19 had hepatocellular carcinoma, approximately 15 had melanoma, 9 had renal cell carcinoma and 9 had head and neck cancer. Patients were allowed to have had prior anti-PD-1, anti-PD-L1 or anti-CTLA-4 therapy, and around 37% of the dose-escalation patients had previously received checkpoint inhibitors. Intravenous ivuxolimab was administered to patients every 2 weeks at six dose levels: 0.01, 0.1, 0.3, 1.5, 3 and 10 mg/kg. The paper covers the monotherapy dose-escalation part of the phase I ivuxolimab trial, which included N of about 56 patients. Study-wide findings and limitations: After ivuxolimab, expanded clones were on average more numerous among CD8+ T cells than among CD4+ T cells. At doses from 0.1 to 3.0 mg/kg, clonal expansion was seen in both CD4+ and CD8+ blood T cells between baseline and week 6. Antigen specificity was not determined for the clonally expanded peripheral T cells. Low levels of normalized T-cell clonal expansion were also seen in some patients who did not respond. In the 0.1-3.0 mg/kg groups, partial responders had among the lowest normalized peripheral clonal expansion, particularly in CD8+ T cells.

Genomic DNA was extracted from sorted cells for sequencing of the TCRbeta CDR3 region. TCRbeta CDR3 regions were sequenced using the immunoSEQ Assay. TCRdb took this table from immuneACCESS and kept in-frame rearrangements with V and J called. Such tables lack part of the clones; where checked against another copy, unresolved V genes explain under half of the gap, and the rest is unexplained. This sample is represented by about 26,000 clones; around 85% of them were singletons. 30% to 40% of the sample lies in the top ten. As for this clone: Its antigen is not yet known. Base qualities are not at hand, and no much larger clone is one base apart.

The trial excluded patients who had a history of autoimmune disease or were on systemic immunosuppression. In every dose cohort, peripheral blood was drawn for TCR sequencing at baseline, cycle 4 day 1, and cycle 7 day 1. Samples were obtained from an open-label, multicenter, first-in-human phase I dose-escalation trial of ivuxolimab. Adults with locally advanced or metastatic melanoma, renal cell, hepatocellular, or head and neck squamous cell carcinoma were enrolled in the trial. Before TCR sequencing, CD4+ T cells and CD8+ T cells from peripheral blood were sorted into separate populations. The origin of this receptor is an adult with an advanced solid tumor such as melanoma, head and neck, liver or kidney cancer. This specimen consisted of CD4+ or CD8+ T cells sorted from blood, obtained in a trial of the OX40 agonist ivuxolimab.

The CDR3 in this case is CASSQGLAGGMGSYNEQFF. The sequence in DNA is TGTGCCAGCAGTCAAGGACTAGCGGGAGGGATGGGCTCCTACAATGAGCAGTTCTTC. The chain is made from TRBV6-1 and TRBJ2-1; 15 of the junction bases match TRBD2. Counted from cysteine to phenylalanine, this CDR3 has 19 amino acids. Kept here is only the CDR3 DNA, which spans 57 bases and is read in frame from base 1. Via the germline V gene, CDR1 is MNHNS and CDR2 SASEGT. Here V drops 5 bases and J drops 0 bases, and the junction holds 8 bases not matched to any gene.